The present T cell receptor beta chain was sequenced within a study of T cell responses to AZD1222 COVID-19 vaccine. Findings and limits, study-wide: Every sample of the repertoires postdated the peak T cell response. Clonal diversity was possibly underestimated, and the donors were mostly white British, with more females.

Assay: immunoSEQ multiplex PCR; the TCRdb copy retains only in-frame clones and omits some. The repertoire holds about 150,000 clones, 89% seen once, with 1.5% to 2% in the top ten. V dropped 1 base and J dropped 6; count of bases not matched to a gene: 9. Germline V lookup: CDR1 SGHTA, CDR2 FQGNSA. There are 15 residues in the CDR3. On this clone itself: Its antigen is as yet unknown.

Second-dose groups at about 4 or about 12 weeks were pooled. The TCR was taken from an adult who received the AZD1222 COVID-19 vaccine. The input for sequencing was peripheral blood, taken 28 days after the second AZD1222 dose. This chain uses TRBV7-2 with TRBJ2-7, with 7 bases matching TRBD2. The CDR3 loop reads CASSLEGGSLSEQYF. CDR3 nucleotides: TGTGCCAGCAGCTTAGAGGGCGGGAGTTTGAGCGAGCAGTACTTC.